This T cell receptor beta chain was recovered during a study of control samples from healthy donors and cancer patients. Sequencing was performed with immunoSEQ multiplex PCR; in TCRdb, only in-frame clones are kept and a portion is missing. The repertoire holds 150,000 to 200,000 clones, with 90% as singletons. This clone is a singleton in its sample. Other DNA sequences in the sample encode the same CDR3. There are 13 residues in the CDR3. CDR1 is SGDLS, CDR2 YYNGEE, per germline. Trimming cost V 0 bases and J 4 bases, with 7 bases left between them. This chain joins TRBV9 and TRBJ1-1; D is undetermined. Sequenced sample: blood. This sequence was found in a woman aged 45-65 years in good health. CDR3 residues: CASSVGPGTEAFF. CDR3 nucleotide sequence: TGTGCCAGCAGCGTAGGACCGGGCACTGAAGCTTTCTTT.